The rows below give T cell receptor beta chains drawn from one sample of a study of T cell responses to AZD1222 COVID-19 vaccine. Using immunoSEQ multiplex PCR, the repertoire was profiled, and TCRdb retains in-frame clones only, with some absent. The top ten hold about 4.2% of the sample, which has 100,000 to 150,000 clones, about 92% seen once. Source: peripheral blood, taken on day 0 of MenACWY control vaccination. Source of these receptors: an adult in good health. Each CDR3 is given with its conserved first and last residue. A D gene is named only where the DNA matches it firmly. Clone size appears in some rows only: once, few, many, or a class for an expanded clone.

NA	11	TRBV29-1	NA	TRBJ1-2	CSVASDYGYTF	TGCAGCGTTGCCTCGGACTATGGCTACACCTTC
NA	21	TRBV10-1	NA	TRBJ2-1	CASSEAQQGSVGPSSYNEQFF	TGCGCCAGCAGTGAGGCACAGCAGGGCTCTGTCGGGCCAAGCTCCTACAATGAGCAGTTCTTC
once	15	TRBV19	NA	TRBJ2-5	CASSLLHHSQETQYF	TGTGCCAGTAGCCTCTTACACCACTCCCAAGAGACCCAGTACTTC
few	13	TRBV28	NA	TRBJ1-1	CASSGNMNTEAFF	TGTGCCAGCAGTGGCAACATGAACACTGAAGCTTTCTTT
NA	16	TRBV9	NA	TRBJ2-3	CASSVGVKRGTDTQYF	TGTGCCAGCAGCGTAGGGGTAAAACGGGGAACAGATACGCAGTATTTT
NA	14	TRBV5-5	NA	TRBJ2-2	CASSSGPNTGELFF	TGTGCCAGCAGCTCAGGGCCGAACACCGGGGAGCTGTTTTTT
NA	15	TRBV5-4	NA	TRBJ2-6	CASSPGPSGANVLTF	TGTGCCAGCAGCCCGGGACCCTCTGGGGCCAACGTCCTGACTTTC
NA	12	TRBV4-3	NA	TRBJ2-1	CASSQDRIRQFF	TGCGCCAGCAGCCAAGACCGTATCCGACAGTTCTTC
once	15	TRBV19	TRBD2	TRBJ2-3	CASSMLAGGTDTQYF	TGTGCCAGTAGTATGCTAGCGGGAGGGACAGATACGCAGTATTTT
NA	12	TRBV19	NA	TRBJ1-1	CASSIGRTGAFF	TGTGCCAGTAGTATTGGACGGACGGGAGCTTTCTTT
NA	15	TRBV6-2/TRBV6-3	TRBD1	TRBJ2-1	CASSRRGTGYNEQFF	TGTGCCAGCAGTCGGCGAGGGACAGGGTACAATGAGCAGTTCTTC
NA	14	TRBV2	NA	TRBJ1-1	CASRTQGLNTEAFF	TGTGCCAGCAGAACCCAGGGCCTGAACACTGAAGCTTTCTTT
NA	15	TRBV19	TRBD1	TRBJ1-5	CASSIGTGVNQPQHF	TGTGCCAGTAGTATTGGGACAGGGGTCAATCAGCCCCAGCATTTT
NA	16	TRBV28	NA	TRBJ1-3	CASSSVRRLVGNTIYF	TGTGCCAGCAGTTCCGTGAGGCGTCTTGTAGGAAACACCATATATTTT
NA	15	TRBV5-8	TRBD2	TRBJ2-5	CASSPGGGRWETQYF	TGTGCCAGCAGCCCCGGCGGGGGGCGGTGGGAGACCCAGTACTTC
NA	15	TRBV7-3	TRBD1	TRBJ1-6	CASSLGNRGNSPLHF	TGTGCCAGCAGCTTAGGGAACAGGGGTAATTCACCCCTCCACTTT
NA	17	TRBV2	NA	TRBJ2-6	CASSVNGYISGANVLTF	TGTGCCAGCAGTGTCAACGGGTACATCTCTGGGGCCAACGTCCTGACTTTC
NA	15	TRBV18	NA	TRBJ1-6	CASSPDWGLYSPLHF	TGTGCCAGCTCACCGGATTGGGGGCTCTATTCACCCCTCCACTTT
NA	15	TRBV19	TRBD2	TRBJ2-1	CASSILAGLYNEQFF	TGTGCCAGTAGTATCCTAGCGGGCCTTTACAATGAGCAGTTCTTC
NA	13	TRBV28	TRBD1	TRBJ1-3	CASIQGAGNTIYF	TGTGCCAGCATACAGGGGGCTGGAAACACCATATATTTT
NA	16	TRBV3-1/TRBV3-2	TRBD2	TRBJ2-7	CASSQERTSGKGEQYF	TGTGCCAGCAGCCAAGAACGGACTAGCGGGAAGGGTGAGCAGTACTTC
NA	16	TRBV11-2	TRBD2	TRBJ2-5	CASSLLGRGAQETQYF	TGTGCCAGCAGCTTACTTGGGCGGGGGGCCCAAGAGACCCAGTACTTC
NA	15	TRBV18	NA	TRBJ1-1	CASSPPQKMNTEAFF	TGTGCCAGCTCACCACCGCAGAAAATGAACACTGAAGCTTTCTTT
once	13	TRBV29-1	NA	TRBJ1-1	CSVVGFDGTEAFF	TGCAGCGTTGTCGGGTTTGATGGCACTGAAGCTTTCTTT
NA	15	TRBV5-6	NA	TRBJ1-2	CASSLSGTPVPGYTF	TGTGCCAGCAGCTTGTCCGGGACCCCTGTACCTGGCTACACCTTC
NA	14	TRBV7-8	NA	TRBJ1-4	CASSPHKGWEKLFF	TGTGCCAGCAGCCCCCACAAGGGGTGGGAAAAACTGTTTTTT
NA	15	TRBV7-8	NA	TRBJ2-3	CASSLLPQGTDTQYF	TGTGCCAGCAGCTTACTACCACAGGGCACAGATACGCAGTATTTT
NA	15	TRBV6-5	TRBD1	TRBJ1-4	CASSYRTGAGEKLFF	TGTGCCAGCAGTTACCGAACAGGGGCGGGGGAAAAACTGTTTTTT
once	14	TRBV30	TRBD1	TRBJ1-4	CAWSVPGQGEKLFF	TGTGCCTGGAGTGTCCCGGGACAGGGCGAAAAACTGTTTTTT
NA	13	TRBV3-1/TRBV3-2	NA	TRBJ2-5	CASSQLGQETQYF	TGTGCCAGCAGCCAATTAGGGCAGGAGACCCAGTACTTC
NA	12	TRBV12-3/TRBV12-4	TRBD1	TRBJ2-2	CASRDRAGELFF	TGTGCCAGCAGGGACAGGGCGGGGGAGCTGTTTTTT
few	16	TRBV6-2/TRBV6-3	TRBD2	TRBJ2-5	CASSYPFRRESKTQYF	TGTGCCAGCAGTTACCCCTTCCGGCGGGAGTCAAAGACCCAGTACTTC
NA	13	TRBV2	TRBD1	TRBJ1-2	CASRDDRVYGYTF	TGTGCCAGCAGAGACGACAGGGTTTATGGCTACACCTTC
NA	13	TRBV12-3/TRBV12-4	NA	TRBJ1-3	CASNRGSGNTIYF	TGTGCCAGCAACAGAGGCTCTGGAAACACCATATATTTT
NA	16	TRBV7-9	NA	TRBJ2-5	CASSLAEPASWETQYF	TGTGCCAGCAGCTTAGCCGAACCCGCTAGCTGGGAGACCCAGTACTTC
NA	15	TRBV19	TRBD1	TRBJ2-5	CASSPSGQGSTTQYF	TGTGCCAGTAGTCCCTCGGGACAGGGGTCCACAACCCAGTACTTC
NA	15	TRBV6-1	NA	TRBJ1-3	CASSDLRYSGNTIYF	TGTGCCAGCAGTGACCTACGGTACTCTGGAAACACCATATATTTT
NA	14	TRBV15	NA	TRBJ1-5	CATSRDLGNQPQHF	TGTGCCACCAGCAGGGACCTAGGGAATCAGCCCCAGCATTTT
NA	15	TRBV24-1	NA	TRBJ1-1	CATSDPGSGDTEAFF	TGTGCCACCAGTGACCCCGGCTCAGGGGACACTGAAGCTTTCTTT
NA	13	TRBV4-2	NA	TRBJ1-5	CASSQATNQPQHF	TGTGCCAGCAGCCAAGCGACCAATCAGCCCCAGCATTTT
NA	14	TRBV3-1/TRBV3-2	TRBD2	TRBJ2-1	CASSPRLATNEQFF	TGTGCCAGCAGCCCCCGACTAGCGACCAATGAGCAGTTCTTC
NA	15	TRBV6-1	NA	TRBJ2-7	CASSERTPSSYEQYF	TGTGCCAGCAGTGAAAGGACTCCGAGCTCCTACGAGCAGTACTTC
NA	15	TRBV6-1	TRBD1	TRBJ1-6	CASSEDRAHNSPLHF	TGTGCCAGCAGTGAGGACAGGGCCCATAATTCACCCCTCCACTTT
NA	16	TRBV20-1	NA	TRBJ2-2	CSASFTANTNTGELFF	TGCAGTGCTAGTTTTACAGCGAATACGAACACCGGGGAGCTGTTTTTT
NA	16	TRBV11-2	NA	TRBJ1-1	CASSLAGRLMNTEAFF	TGTGCCAGCAGCTTAGCGGGGCGGCTCATGAACACTGAAGCTTTCTTT